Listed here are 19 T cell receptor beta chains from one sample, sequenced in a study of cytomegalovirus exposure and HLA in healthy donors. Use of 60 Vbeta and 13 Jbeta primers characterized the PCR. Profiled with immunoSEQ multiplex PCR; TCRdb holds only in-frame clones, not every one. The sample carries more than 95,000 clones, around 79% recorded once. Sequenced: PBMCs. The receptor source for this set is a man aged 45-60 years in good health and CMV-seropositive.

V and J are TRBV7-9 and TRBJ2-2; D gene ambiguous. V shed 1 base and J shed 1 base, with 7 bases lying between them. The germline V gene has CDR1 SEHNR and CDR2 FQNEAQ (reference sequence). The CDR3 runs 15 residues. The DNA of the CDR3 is TGTGCCAGCAGCTTAGGGGCAGGGAACACCGGGGAGCTGTTTTTT. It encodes CASSLGAGNTGELFF.

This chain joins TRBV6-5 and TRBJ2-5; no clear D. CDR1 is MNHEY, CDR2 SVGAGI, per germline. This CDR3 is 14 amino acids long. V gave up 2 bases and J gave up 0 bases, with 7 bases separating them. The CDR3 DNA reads TGTGCCAGCAGTTACGACGGGTACCAAGAGACCCAGTACTTC. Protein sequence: CASSYDGYQETQYF.

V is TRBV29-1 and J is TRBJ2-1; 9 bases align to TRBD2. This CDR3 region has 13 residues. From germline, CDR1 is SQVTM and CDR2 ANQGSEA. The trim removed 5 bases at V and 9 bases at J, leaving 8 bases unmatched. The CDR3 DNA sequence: TGCAGCGTTCATCTAGCGGGATATAGTGAGCAGTTCTTC. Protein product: CSVHLAGYSEQFF.

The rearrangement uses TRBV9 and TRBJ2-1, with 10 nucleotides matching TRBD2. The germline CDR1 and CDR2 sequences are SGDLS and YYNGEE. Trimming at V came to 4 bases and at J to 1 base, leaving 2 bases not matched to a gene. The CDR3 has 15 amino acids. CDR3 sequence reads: CASSPSGGSYNEQFF. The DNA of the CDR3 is TGTGCCAGCAGCCCTAGCGGGGGTTCCTACAATGAGCAGTTCTTC.

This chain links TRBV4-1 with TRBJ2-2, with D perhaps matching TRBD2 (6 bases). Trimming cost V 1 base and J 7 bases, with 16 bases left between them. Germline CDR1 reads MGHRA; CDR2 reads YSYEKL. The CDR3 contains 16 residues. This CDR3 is CASSQVLASDNGELFF. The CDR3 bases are TGCGCCAGCAGCCAAGTTCTAGCGAGCGACAACGGGGAGCTGTTTTTT.

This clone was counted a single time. The CDR3 protein is CAISAIAGGPTGELFF. CDR3 nucleotide sequence: TGTGCCATCAGTGCAATAGCGGGAGGGCCCACCGGGGAGCTGTTTTTT. This chain links TRBV10-3 with TRBJ2-2, with 11 bases lining up with TRBD2. Per germline, CDR1 ENHRY and CDR2 SYGVKD. V lost 4 bases, J lost 4 bases, and 5 bases stayed unmatched. CDR3 size: 16 residues.

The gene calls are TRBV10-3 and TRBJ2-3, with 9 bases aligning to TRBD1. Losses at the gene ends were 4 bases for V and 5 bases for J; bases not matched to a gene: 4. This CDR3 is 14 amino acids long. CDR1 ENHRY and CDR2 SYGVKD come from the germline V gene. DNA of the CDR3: TGTGCCATCAGTGGGGGACAGGGTGGAGATACGCAGTATTTT. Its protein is CAISGGQGGDTQYF.

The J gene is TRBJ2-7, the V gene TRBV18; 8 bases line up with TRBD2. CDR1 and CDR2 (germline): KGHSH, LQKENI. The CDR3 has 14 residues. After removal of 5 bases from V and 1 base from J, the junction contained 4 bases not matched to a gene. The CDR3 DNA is TGTGCCAGCTCAACGGGACTAGGATCCTACGAGCAGTACTTC. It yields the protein CASSTGLGSYEQYF.

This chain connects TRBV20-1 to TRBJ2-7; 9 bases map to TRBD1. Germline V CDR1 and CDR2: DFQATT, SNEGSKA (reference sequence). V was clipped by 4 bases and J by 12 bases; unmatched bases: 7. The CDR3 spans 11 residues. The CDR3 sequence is CSANGQGRRYF. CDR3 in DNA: TGCAGTGCTAACGGACAGGGGAGGAGGTACTTC.

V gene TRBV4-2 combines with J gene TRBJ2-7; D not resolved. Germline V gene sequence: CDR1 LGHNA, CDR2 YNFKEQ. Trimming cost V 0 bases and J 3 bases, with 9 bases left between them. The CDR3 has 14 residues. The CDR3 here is CASSQDLSVYEQYF. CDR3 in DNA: TGTGCCAGCAGCCAAGATCTGAGTGTCTACGAGCAGTACTTC.

The CDR3 sequence: CASSSGTSGSREQFF. In DNA, the CDR3 is TGTGCCAGCAGCTCCGGGACTAGCGGGAGCCGGGAGCAGTTCTTC. The gene calls are TRBV6-1 and TRBJ2-1; TRBD2 matches 14 bases. Germline V CDR1 and CDR2: MNHNS, SASEGT. V lost 6 bases, J lost 10 bases, and 8 bases stayed unmatched. CDR3 length: 15 residues.

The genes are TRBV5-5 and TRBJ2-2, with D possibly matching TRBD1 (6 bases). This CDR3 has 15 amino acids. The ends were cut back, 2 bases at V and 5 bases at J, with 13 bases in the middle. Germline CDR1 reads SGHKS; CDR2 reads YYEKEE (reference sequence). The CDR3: CASSFSGERTGELFF. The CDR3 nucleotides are TGTGCCAGCAGCTTTTCAGGGGAAAGGACCGGGGAGCTGTTTTTT.

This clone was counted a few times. The CDR3 coding sequence is TGTGCCAGCAGCTTCGGGGGAGCCCAAGAGACCCAGTACTTC. Protein: CASSFGGAQETQYF. This chain links TRBV7-2 with TRBJ2-5, with a possible D match to TRBD2 (6 bases). This CDR3 is 14 amino acids long. V gave up 3 bases and J gave up 1 base, with 9 bases separating them. CDR1 SGHTA and CDR2 FQGNSA come from the germline V gene.

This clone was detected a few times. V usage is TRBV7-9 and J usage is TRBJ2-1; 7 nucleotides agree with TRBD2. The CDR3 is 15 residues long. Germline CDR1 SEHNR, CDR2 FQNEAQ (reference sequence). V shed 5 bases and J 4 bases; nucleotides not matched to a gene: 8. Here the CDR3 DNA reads TGTGCCAGCAGCCGAGCACCGGGACTATACAATGAGCAGTTCTTC. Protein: CASSRAPGLYNEQFF.

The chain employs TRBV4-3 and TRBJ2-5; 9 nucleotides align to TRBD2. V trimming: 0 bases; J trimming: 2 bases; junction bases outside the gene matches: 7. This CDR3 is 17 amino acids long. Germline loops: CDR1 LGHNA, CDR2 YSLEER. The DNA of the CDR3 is TGCGCCAGCAGCCAAGAGCTAGCGGGAAGCAAACAAGAGACCCAGTACTTC. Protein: CASSQELAGSKQETQYF.

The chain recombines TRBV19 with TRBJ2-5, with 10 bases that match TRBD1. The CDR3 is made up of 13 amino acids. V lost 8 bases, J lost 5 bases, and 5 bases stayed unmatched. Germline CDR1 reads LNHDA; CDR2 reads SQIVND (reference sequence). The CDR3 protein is CASRDRGLETQYF. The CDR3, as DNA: TGTGCCAGTCGTGACAGGGGGCTTGAGACCCAGTACTTC.

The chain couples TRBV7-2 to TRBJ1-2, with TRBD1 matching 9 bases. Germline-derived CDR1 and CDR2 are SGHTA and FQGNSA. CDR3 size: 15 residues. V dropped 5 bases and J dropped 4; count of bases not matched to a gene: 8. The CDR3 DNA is TGTGCCAGCAGCCAAAGGACAGGGGAAGGCTATGGCTACACCTTC. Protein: CASSQRTGEGYGYTF.

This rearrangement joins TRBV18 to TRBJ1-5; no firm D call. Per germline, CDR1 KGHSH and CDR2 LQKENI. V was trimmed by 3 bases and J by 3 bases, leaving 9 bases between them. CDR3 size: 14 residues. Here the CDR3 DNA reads TGTGCCAGCTCACCTGGAGGGTCCAATCAGCCCCAGCATTTT. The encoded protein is CASSPGGSNQPQHF.

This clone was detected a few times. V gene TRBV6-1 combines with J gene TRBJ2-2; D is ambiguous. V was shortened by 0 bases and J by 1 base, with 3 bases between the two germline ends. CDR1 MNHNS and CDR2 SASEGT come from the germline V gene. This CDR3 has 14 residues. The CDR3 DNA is TGTGCCAGCAGTGAAGCCAGGAACACCGGGGAGCTGTTTTTT. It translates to CASSEARNTGELFF.